In its sample, the clone carrying this T cell receptor beta chain was seen a few times. The sample originates from a study of OX40 agonist ivuxolimab in advanced cancers. Clones were sequenced by immunoSEQ multiplex PCR, and TCRdb holds only the in-frame ones, with some missing. The sample contains fewer than 6,000 clones, roughly 67% of which appear only once. CDR3 length equals 17 residues. Per germline, CDR1 MNHNS and CDR2 SASEGT. V was clipped by 2 bases and J by 4 bases; unmatched bases: 10. This clonotype was sampled from an adult with an advanced solid tumor such as melanoma, head and neck, liver or kidney cancer. Sample: CD4+ or CD8+ T cells sorted from blood, taken in a trial of the OX40 agonist ivuxolimab. The J gene is TRBJ1-2, the V gene TRBV6-1; 10 bases fit TRBD1. The CDR3 loop reads CASSERLGTGDPYGYTF. The CDR3 DNA reads TGTGCCAGCAGTGAACGCTTGGGGACAGGGGATCCCTATGGCTACACCTTC.